This record covers a single TCR beta chain. The sample is drawn from a study of siplizumab effects on memory and regulatory T cells. Here immunoSEQ multiplex PCR was the method, and the copy in TCRdb shows in-frame clones only, minus some. The top ten hold around 0.3% of the sample, which has more than 95,000 clones, 93% seen once. The CDR3 is 14 residues long. Trimming took off 3 bases at V and 0 bases at J, with 8 bases between the two ends. Germline loops: CDR1 SNHLY, CDR2 FYNNEI. This TCR came from a human donor in good health. Sequencing was performed on CD4+ T cells sorted from blood. The V gene is TRBV2, the J gene TRBJ1-1, with D hard to call. The CDR3 loop reads CASSEQALNTEAFF. CDR3 nucleotide sequence: TGTGCCAGCAGTGAGCAAGCCCTGAACACTGAAGCTTTCTTT.